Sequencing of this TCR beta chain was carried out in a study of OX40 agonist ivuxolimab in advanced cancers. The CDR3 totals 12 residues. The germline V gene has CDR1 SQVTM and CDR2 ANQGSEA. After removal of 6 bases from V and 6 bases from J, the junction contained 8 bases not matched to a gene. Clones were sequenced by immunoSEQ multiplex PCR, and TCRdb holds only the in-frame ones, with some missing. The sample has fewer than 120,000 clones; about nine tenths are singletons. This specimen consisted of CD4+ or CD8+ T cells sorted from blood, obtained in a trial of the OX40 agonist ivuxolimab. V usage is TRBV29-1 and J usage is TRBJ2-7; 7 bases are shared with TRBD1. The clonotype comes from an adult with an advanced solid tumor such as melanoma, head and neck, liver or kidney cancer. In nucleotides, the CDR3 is TGCAGCGTAGGCCAGGGGGTGGGCGAGCAGTACTTC. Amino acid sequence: CSVGQGVGEQYF.